This TCR beta chain originates from a study of T cells in Graves' hyperthyroidism and ophthalmopathy. There are many counts of this clonotype. Amplification of TCR beta CDR3 regions used RNA as the template. The HTBI primer set served for first-round RT-PCR of the TCR CDR3. TCRdb recomputed calls from the multiplex PCR reads with MiXCR, one row per CDR3 protein. The sample has roughly 500,000 distinct CDR3 sequences, around a quarter seen once. Patients were excluded because of uncontrolled infection, other autoimmune disease, pregnancy or lactation. The CDR3 spans 14 residues. From germline, CDR1 is SGHVS and CDR2 FQNEAQ. V dropped 8 bases and J dropped 3; count of bases not matched to a gene: 3.

V and J are TRBV7-8 and TRBJ1-5; TRBD1 matches at 11 bases. Sample: blood. The sequence was collected from a woman in her thirties with Graves' ophthalmopathy. The CDR3 DNA follows: TGTGCCAGCCGGGACAGGGGGACCAATCAGCCCCAGCATTTT. Translated: CASRDRGTNQPQHF.